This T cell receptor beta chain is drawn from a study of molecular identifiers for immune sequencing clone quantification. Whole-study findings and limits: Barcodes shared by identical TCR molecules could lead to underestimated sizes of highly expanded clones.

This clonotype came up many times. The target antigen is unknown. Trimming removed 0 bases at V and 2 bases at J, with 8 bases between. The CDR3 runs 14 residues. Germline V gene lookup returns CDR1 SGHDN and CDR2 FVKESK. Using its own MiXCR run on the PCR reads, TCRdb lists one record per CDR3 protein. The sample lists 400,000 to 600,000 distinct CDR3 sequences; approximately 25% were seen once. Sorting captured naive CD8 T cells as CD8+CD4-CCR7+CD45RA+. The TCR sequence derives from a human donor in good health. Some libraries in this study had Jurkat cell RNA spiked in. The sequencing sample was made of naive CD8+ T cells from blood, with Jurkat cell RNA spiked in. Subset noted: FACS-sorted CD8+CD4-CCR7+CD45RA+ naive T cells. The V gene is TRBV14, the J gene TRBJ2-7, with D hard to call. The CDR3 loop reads CASSQDALTYEQYF. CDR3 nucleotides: TGTGCCAGCAGCCAAGATGCACTTACCTACGAGCAGTACTTC.